This entry features one T cell receptor (beta chain) sequence. This clone was detected once. The antigen it recognizes is unknown. Nothing much larger sits one base from this clone, and base qualities are not available. The CDR3 spans 13 residues, from the cysteine through the phenylalanine. Only the CDR3 portion is preserved as DNA: 39 bases, with reading frame beginning at the first base. V is clipped by 5 bases and J by 3 bases, and the sequence between their germline boundaries is 11 bases long. For CDR1 and CDR2, the germline V gene lists SGHRS and YFSETQ. This record comes from a study of radiotherapy plus CTLA-4 blockade in lung cancer (dated by TCRdb to the late 2010s). Background for the entire study: Objective responses occurred in around 20% of enrolled patients, and over 30% achieved disease control.

In this study, focal radiation therapy paired with CTLA-4 blockade (ipilimumab) was tested in patients who had chemo-refractory metastatic non-small-cell lung cancer. The library was built by means of the immunoSEQ multiplex PCR assay. The table comes from immuneACCESS by way of TCRdb, which keeps in-frame sequences with V and J called. Part of the clones is missing from these tables; in studies checked, under half for an unresolved V gene and the rest for unknown reasons. Counted in this sample were around 80,000 clones; over 65% of them appeared once. Of the sample, roughly 10% falls within the top ten clones. The investigation overall reported the following: TCR clones derived from tumors expanded in peripheral blood after treatment with radiotherapy and ipilimumab. Increased serum interferon-beta after radiation, together with early dynamic changes in blood T cell clones, were reported to be the strongest predictors of response.

This TCR was recovered from a human donor with non-small cell lung cancer whose response to radiotherapy plus ipilimumab could not be evaluated. Sequencing was performed on peripheral blood, taken from a patient treated with radiotherapy plus ipilimumab. The V gene is TRBV5-1 and the J gene is TRBJ2-5; TRBD1 is a possible D gene, resting on 5 matching bases. The CDR3 sequence is CASRRTSEETQYF. The base sequence is TGCGCCAGCAGGCGGACATCAGAAGAGACCCAGTACTTC.